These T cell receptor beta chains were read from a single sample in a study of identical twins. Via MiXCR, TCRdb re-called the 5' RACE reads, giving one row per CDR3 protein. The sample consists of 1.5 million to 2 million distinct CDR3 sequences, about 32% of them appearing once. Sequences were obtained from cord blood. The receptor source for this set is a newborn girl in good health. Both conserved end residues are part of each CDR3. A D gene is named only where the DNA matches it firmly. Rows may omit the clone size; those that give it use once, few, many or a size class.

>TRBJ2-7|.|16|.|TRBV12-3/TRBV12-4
CASSSYAGVASYEQYF
TGTGCCAGCAGTTCGTATGCCGGGGTCGCATCCTACGAGCAGTACTTC
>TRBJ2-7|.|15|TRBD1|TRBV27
CASSRIGTGAYEQYF
TGTGCCAGCAGTCGCATAGGGACAGGGGCCTACGAGCAGTACTTC
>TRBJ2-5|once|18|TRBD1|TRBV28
CASSFSVYGTDPEETQYF
TGTGCCAGCAGTTTTAGCGTATATGGGACAGATCCTGAAGAGACCCAGTACTTC
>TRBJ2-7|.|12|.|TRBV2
CASSESARRQYF
TGTGCCAGCAGTGAAAGCGCCAGGAGGCAGTACTTC
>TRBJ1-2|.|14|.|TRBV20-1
CSGSRGTPNYGYTF
TGCAGTGGTAGTAGGGGAACTCCTAACTATGGCTACACCTTC
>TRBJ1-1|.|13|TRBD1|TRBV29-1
CSVTRGRWTEAFF
TGCAGCGTGACAAGGGGGCGTTGGACTGAAGCTTTCTTT
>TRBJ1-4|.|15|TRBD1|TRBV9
CASSVGDRVYEKLFF
TGTGCCAGCAGCGTAGGGGACAGAGTCTATGAAAAACTGTTTTTT
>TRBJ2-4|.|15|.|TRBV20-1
CSATHYRQEGDIQYF
TGCAGTGCTACGCACTATAGACAGGAAGGGGACATTCAGTACTTC
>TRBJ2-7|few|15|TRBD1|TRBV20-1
CSATTDGTGGYEQYF
TGCAGTGCTACAACGGACGGGACAGGGGGCTACGAGCAGTACTTC
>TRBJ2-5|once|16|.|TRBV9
CASSSSLRTPQETQYF
TGTGCCAGCAGCTCTTCACTACGCACCCCACAAGAGACCCAGTACTTC
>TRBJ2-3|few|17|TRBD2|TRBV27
CASSLRGELAATDTQYF
TGTGCCAGCAGTTTAAGGGGGGAACTAGCGGCCACAGATACGCAGTATTTT
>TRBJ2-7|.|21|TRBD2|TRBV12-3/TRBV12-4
CASSFSFLPSGRRRSYNEQYF
TGTGCCAGCAGTTTCTCATTTTTGCCTAGCGGGAGGAGACGCTCCTACAATGAGCAGTACTTC
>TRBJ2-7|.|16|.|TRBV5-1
CASSLEGLRDSYEQYF
TGCGCCAGCAGCTTGGAGGGCCTTAGGGACTCCTACGAGCAGTACTTC
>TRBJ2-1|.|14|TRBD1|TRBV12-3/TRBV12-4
CASIMDRGYNEQFF
TGTGCCAGCATCATGGACAGGGGTTACAATGAGCAGTTCTTC
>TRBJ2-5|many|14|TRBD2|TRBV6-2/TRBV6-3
CASSYEWTSGSQYF
TGTGCCAGCAGTTACGAGTGGACTAGCGGGTCGCAGTACTTC
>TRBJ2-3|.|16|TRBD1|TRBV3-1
CASSPRDRAHTDTQYF
TGTGCCAGCAGCCCCCGGGACAGGGCACACACAGATACGCAGTATTTT
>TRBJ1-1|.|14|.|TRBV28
CASSLYFLRGYGFF
TGTGCCAGCAGTCTCTACTTCCTGCGGGGGTATGGTTTCTTT
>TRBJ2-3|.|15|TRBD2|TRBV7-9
CASSSAGGPSDTQYF
TGTGCCAGCAGTTCAGCGGGAGGGCCATCAGATACGCAGTATTTT
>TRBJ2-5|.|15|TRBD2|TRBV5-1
CASSYGLAEDNEQYF
TGCGCCAGCAGCTACGGACTAGCGGAGGACAATGAGCAGTACTTC